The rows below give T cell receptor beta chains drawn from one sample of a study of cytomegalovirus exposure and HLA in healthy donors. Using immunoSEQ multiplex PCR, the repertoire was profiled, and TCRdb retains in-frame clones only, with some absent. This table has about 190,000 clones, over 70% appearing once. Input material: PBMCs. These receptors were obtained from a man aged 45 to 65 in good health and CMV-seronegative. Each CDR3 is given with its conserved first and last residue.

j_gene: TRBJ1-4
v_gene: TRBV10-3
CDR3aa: CAISPFPNEKLFF

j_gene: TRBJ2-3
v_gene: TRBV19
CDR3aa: CASSIFRGLVTDTQYF

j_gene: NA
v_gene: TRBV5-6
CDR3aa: CASSLDRGTHEQYF

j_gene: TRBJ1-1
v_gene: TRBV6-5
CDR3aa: CASGGGHYGVGRAFF

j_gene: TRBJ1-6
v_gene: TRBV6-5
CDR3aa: CASSQTRGEPLHF

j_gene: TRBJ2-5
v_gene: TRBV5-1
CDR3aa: CAFRTSGGEGETQYF

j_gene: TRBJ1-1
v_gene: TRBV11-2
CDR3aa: CASSSDRGTEAFF

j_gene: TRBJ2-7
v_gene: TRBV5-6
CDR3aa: CASSLGDTGYEQYF

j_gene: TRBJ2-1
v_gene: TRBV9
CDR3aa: CASSVPGGYNEQFF

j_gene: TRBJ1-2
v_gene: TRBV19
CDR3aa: CASNLWDRAERGYTF

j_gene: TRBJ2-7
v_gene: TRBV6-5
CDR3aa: CASSHGSFYEQYF

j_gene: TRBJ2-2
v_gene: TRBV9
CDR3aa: CASSLDPTGGELFF

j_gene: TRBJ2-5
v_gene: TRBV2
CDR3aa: CASRREAGNQETQYF

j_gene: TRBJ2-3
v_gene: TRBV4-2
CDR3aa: CASSARTGNTDTQYF

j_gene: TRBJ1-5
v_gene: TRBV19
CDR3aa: CASSKVTGRSNQPQHF

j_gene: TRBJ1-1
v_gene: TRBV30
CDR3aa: CAWSGGVTEAFF

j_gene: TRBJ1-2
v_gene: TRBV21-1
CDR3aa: CASSPLTGGPTLYGYTF

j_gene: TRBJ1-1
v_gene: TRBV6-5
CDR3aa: CASSFLTGQNTEAFF

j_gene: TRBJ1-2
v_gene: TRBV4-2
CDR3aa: CASSQREGDGYTF

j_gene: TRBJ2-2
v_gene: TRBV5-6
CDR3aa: CASSFGTGGNTGELFF

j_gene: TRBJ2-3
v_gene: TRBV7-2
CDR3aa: CASSAGGAPITDTQYF

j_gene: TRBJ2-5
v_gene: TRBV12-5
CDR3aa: CASGLDGETQYF

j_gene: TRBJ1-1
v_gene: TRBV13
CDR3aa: CASSFRGNTEAFF

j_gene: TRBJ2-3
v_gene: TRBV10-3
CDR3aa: CAISEETPGDTQYF

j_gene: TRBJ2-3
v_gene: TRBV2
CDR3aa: CASSEQTSGGLTSADTQYF

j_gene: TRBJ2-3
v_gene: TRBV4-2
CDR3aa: CASSQDLGTSGLTDTQYF

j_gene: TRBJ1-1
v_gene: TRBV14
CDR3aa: CASSPGRMNTEAFF

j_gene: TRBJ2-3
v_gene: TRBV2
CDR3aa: CASSTGTSGGDTDTQYF

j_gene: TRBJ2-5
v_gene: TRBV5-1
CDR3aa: CASSGGQETQYF

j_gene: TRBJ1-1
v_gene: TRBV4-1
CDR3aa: CASSQRTDNTEAFF

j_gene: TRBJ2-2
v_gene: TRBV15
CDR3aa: CATSPGGFAGELFF

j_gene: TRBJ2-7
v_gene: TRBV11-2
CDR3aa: CASSSLTGSYEQYF

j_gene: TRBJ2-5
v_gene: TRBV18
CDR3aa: CASSPRGGGETQYF

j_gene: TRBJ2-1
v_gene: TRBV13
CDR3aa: CASSLALAGGLGEQFF

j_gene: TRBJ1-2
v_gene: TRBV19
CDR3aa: CASSSDRVDGYTF

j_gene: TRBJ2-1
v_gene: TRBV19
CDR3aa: CASSISSRTGVYNEQFF

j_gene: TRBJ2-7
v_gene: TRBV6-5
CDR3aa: CASSFRGGNYEQYF

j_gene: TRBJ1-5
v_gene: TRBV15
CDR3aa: CATSRDRGVNQPQHF

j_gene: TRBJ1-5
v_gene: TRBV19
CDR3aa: CASNSYGGGSNQPQHF

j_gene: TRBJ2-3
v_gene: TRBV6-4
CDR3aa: CASSEAGQGGADTQYF

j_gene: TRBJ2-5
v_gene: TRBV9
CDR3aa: CASSAGPGQGEQYF

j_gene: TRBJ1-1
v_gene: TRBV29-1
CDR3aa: CSVPPDSYTEAFF

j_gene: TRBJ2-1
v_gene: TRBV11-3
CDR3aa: CANSLGAGGLNEQFF

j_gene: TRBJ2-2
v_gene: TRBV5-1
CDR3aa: CASSLLVTANTGELFF

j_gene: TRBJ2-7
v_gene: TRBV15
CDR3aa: CATSRDEVSGEQYF

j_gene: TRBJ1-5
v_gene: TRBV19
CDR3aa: CASSWQGFNQPQHF

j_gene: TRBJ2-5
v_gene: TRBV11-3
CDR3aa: CASSLGGLTQETQYF

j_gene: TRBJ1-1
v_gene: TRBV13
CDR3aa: CASSLPGRVTEAFF

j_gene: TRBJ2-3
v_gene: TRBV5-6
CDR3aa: CASSSVGTGPGDTQYF

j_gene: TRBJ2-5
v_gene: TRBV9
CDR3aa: CASSIGGGAPRETQYF

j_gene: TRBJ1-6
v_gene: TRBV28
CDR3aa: CATLSLQGAYSPLHF

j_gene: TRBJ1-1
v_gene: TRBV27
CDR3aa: CASSSPSTEAFF

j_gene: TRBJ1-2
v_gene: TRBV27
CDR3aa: CASSSAGQGGNGYTF

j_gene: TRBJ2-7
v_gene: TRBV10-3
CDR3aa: CAISESIKGDEQYF

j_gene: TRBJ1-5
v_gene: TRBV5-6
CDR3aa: CASSRQYNQPQHF

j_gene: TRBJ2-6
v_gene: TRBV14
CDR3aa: CASSQELPGRANVLTF

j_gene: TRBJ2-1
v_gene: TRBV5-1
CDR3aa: CASSLVAGGYNEQFF

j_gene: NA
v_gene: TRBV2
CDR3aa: CATLKERGTIYEQYF

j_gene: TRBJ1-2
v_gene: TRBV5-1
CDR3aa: CASSLDSSNYGYTF